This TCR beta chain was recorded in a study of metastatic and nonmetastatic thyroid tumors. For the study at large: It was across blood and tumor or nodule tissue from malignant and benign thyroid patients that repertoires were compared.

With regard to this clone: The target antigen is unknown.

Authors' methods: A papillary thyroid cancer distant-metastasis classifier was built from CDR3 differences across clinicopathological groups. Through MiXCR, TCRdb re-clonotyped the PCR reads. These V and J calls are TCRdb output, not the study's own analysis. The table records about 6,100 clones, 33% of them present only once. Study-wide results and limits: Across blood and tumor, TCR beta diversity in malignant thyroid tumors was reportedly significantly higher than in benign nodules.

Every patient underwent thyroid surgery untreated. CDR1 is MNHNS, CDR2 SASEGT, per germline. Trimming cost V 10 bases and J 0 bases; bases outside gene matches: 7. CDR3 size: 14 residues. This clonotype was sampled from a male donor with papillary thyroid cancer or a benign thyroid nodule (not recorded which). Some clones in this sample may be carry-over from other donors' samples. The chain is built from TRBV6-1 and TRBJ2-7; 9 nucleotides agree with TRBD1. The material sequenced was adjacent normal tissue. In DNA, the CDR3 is TGTGCCATCATGGGACAGGGTAACTCCTACGAGCAGTACTTC. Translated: CAIMGQGNSYEQYF.